The source of this T cell receptor (beta chain) is a study of cytomegalovirus exposure and HLA in healthy donors. With 60 Vbeta and 13 Jbeta primers, the PCR was carried out. Source study methods: An analysis performed later counted about 80 million unique TCR beta chains (around 9.9 million of them shared). Method: immunoSEQ multiplex PCR; TCRdb's copy keeps in-frame clones and lacks some. The V and J calls and clone size were taken over from that table, and D and trimming were inferred from the DNA. The data show some 120,000 clones, about 80% seen once. General observations from the study: Certain indistinguishable V segments, among them TRBV6-2 and TRBV6-3, were excluded.

V trimming: 2 bases; J trimming: 5 bases; junction bases outside the gene matches: 10. The CDR3 loop spans 16 amino acids. CDR1 is SGHRS, CDR2 YFSETQ, per germline. Notes on this clone: The antigen remains unidentified.

Sequencing was done on a sample of PBMCs. The V and J genes are TRBV5-1 and TRBJ2-7; 10 bases match TRBD2. The receptor's source is a man between 25 and 39 years old in good health and CMV-seronegative. As DNA, the CDR3 is TGCGCCAGCAGCTTAGGTCTAGCGGGAGTATCTAACGAGCAGTACTTC. Its protein product is CASSLGLAGVSNEQYF.